Below, one T cell receptor (beta chain) is given with its context. This entry is derived from a study of T-cell reconstitution after alpha-beta-depleted transplantation in children. Germline-derived CDR1 and CDR2 are SGDLS and YYNGEE. The CDR3 extends over 13 amino acids. V lost 4 bases to trimming and J lost 4 bases, with 11 bases between them. Unique molecular identifiers were incorporated into the prepared TCRbeta library. TCRdb independently ran MiXCR on the PCR reads; one entry per CDR3 protein. The profile shows hundreds of thousands of distinct CDR3 sequences, 30% to 35% of them singletons. This chain connects TRBV9 to TRBJ1-2, with D possibly matching TRBD1 (5 bases). The input for sequencing was PBMCs from the stem cell graft donor, taken from the stem cell graft. This clonotype was sampled from a human donor who donated a stem cell graft to a child with aplastic anemia. CDR3 sequence: CASSPLTAYGYTF. The CDR3 DNA sequence: TGTGCCAGCAGCCCTCTGACAGCCTATGGCTACACCTTC.